The clone carrying this TCR beta chain was observed a handful of times. MiXCR, applied by TCRdb to the 5' RACE reads, yields one record per CDR3 protein. The sample carries approximately 490,000 distinct CDR3 sequences, approximately 20% recorded once. V was pared by 1 base and J by 3 bases, with 10 bases between. The CDR3 sequence is 15 residues long. Germline V gives CDR1 SGHVS, CDR2 FNYEAQ. This entry belongs to a study of identical twins. Only healthy Caucasians were included as donors. These records were also assigned to another study, of yellow fever vaccine responses in identical twins.

This chain joins TRBV7-6 and TRBJ2-1; D is unclear. Sequenced: CD4+ T cells sorted from blood. The clonotype comes from a woman in her late teens or twenties in good health. This CDR3 reads CASSLDGRSYNEQFF. The CDR3 DNA follows: TGTGCCAGCAGCTTAGATGGTCGCAGCTACAATGAGCAGTTCTTC.